A selection of T cell receptor beta chains follows, all from one sample in a study of shared clonotypes between healthy human individuals. The method was immunoSEQ multiplex PCR; TCRdb's version includes in-frame clones alone and lacks a portion of them. The table records fewer than 1.8 million clones, approximately 98.5% of them present only once. Material: naive CD4+ T cells sorted from blood. The receptors were sampled from a man aged 25 to 40 in good health. Each CDR3 is given with its conserved first and last residue. The order of the fields is CDR3 length, clone size, V gene, D gene, J gene, CDR3 protein, CDR3 DNA. A D gene is named only where the DNA matches it firmly. Size values are once, few and many counts, or a class for expanded clones, and some rows have none.

18	.	TRBV7-6	.	TRBJ2-6	CASSAWGGPFSGANVLTF	TGTGCCAGCTCAGCCTGGGGGGGGCCCTTCTCTGGGGCCAACGTCCTGACTTTC
14	.	TRBV7-9	.	TRBJ1-2	CASSFKSAGYGYTF	TGTGCCAGCAGCTTCAAGTCGGCTGGCTATGGCTACACCTTC
15	.	TRBV27	.	TRBJ2-7	CASRRRTPSSYEQYF	TGTGCCAGCAGGCGAAGGACACCTAGCTCCTACGAGCAGTACTTC
18	.	TRBV10-2	TRBD2	TRBJ2-1	CASQRYLPAGGSYNEQFF	TGCGCCAGCCAACGATATCTTCCCGCGGGAGGGTCCTACAATGAGCAGTTCTTC
14	.	TRBV7-9	TRBD1	TRBJ2-7	CASSSKTGGDEQYF	TGTGCCAGCAGCTCAAAGACAGGGGGCGATGAGCAGTACTTC
17	.	TRBV27	.	TRBJ2-1	CASSWDRGAAQDNEQFF	TGTGCCAGCAGTTGGGATCGGGGGGCGGCCCAGGACAATGAGCAGTTCTTC
19	once	TRBV9	TRBD1	TRBJ1-2	CASSVELWDRGSSGRVYTF	TGTGCCAGCAGCGTAGAGCTCTGGGACAGGGGGAGCTCTGGCCGTGTCTACACCTTC
13	.	TRBV6-5	TRBD2	TRBJ2-1	CATTPGGWGEQFF	TGTGCCACCACCCCGGGAGGATGGGGTGAGCAGTTCTTC
15	once	TRBV15	.	TRBJ2-7	CATSSPGHGSYEQYF	TGTGCCACCAGCAGCCCGGGACACGGTTCCTACGAGCAGTACTTC
14	.	TRBV29-1	.	TRBJ2-6	CSVEGVSGANVLTF	TGCAGCGTTGAAGGCGTCTCTGGGGCCAACGTCCTGACTTTC
14	.	TRBV5-1	.	TRBJ2-7	CASSSVGVVYEQYF	TGCGCCAGCAGCTCCGTGGGAGTGGTCTACGAGCAGTACTTC
11	.	TRBV19	.	TRBJ2-1	CASSKGSEQFF	TGTGCCAGTAGTAAGGGAAGTGAGCAGTTCTTC
16	.	TRBV7-3	TRBD2	TRBJ2-2	CASSLTSGSYTGELFF	TGTGCCAGCAGCTTGACTAGCGGGAGTTACACCGGGGAGCTGTTTTTT
16	.	TRBV28	TRBD2	TRBJ2-1	CASSLRGLAAYNEQFF	TGTGCCAGCAGTTTGCGAGGCCTAGCGGCTTACAATGAGCAGTTCTTC
14	.	TRBV7-8	TRBD2	TRBJ2-7	CASSFLAGAYEQYF	TGTGCCAGCAGCTTTCTTGCGGGAGCCTACGAGCAGTACTTC
16	.	TRBV18	.	TRBJ1-2	CASSPPDRIPNYGYTF	TGTGCCAGCTCACCACCCGACAGGATTCCTAACTATGGCTACACCTTC
15	few	TRBV2	TRBD2	TRBJ2-7	CASSVVTSVPYEQYF	TGTGCCAGCAGTGTGGTGACTAGCGTCCCCTACGAGCAGTACTTC
14	.	TRBV7-2	.	TRBJ1-5	CASSFTGNNQPQHF	TGTGCCAGCAGCTTTACAGGGAACAATCAGCCCCAGCATTTT
14	.	TRBV5-5	.	TRBJ2-7	CASSPISAGYEQYF	TGTGCCAGCAGCCCTATCTCAGCGGGTTACGAGCAGTACTTC
14	.	TRBV2	TRBD1	TRBJ2-2	CASRDRAHTGELFF	TGTGCCAGCAGGGACAGGGCCCACACCGGGGAGCTGTTTTTT
16	.	TRBV28	.	TRBJ2-7	CASSPLGGRRGWEQYF	TGTGCCAGCAGTCCACTAGGTGGGAGGAGAGGGTGGGAGCAGTACTTC
16	.	TRBV19	.	TRBJ2-2	CASSTIQGANTGELFF	TGTGCCAGTAGTACAATTCAGGGAGCGAACACCGGGGAGCTGTTTTTT
16	.	TRBV25-1	.	TRBJ1-4	CASSESVGATNEKLFF	TGTGCCAGCAGTGAATCAGTAGGAGCAACTAATGAAAAACTGTTTTTT
13	.	TRBV5-1	.	TRBJ2-7	CASSLGVFYEQYF	TGCGCCAGCAGCTTGGGGGTGTTCTACGAGCAGTACTTC
13	once	TRBV7-2	.	TRBJ2-3	CASSLYIPDTQYF	TGTGCCAGCAGCTTATATATCCCAGATACGCAGTATTTT
15	.	TRBV4-1	.	TRBJ1-4	CASSLYGTWDEKLFF	TGCGCCAGCAGCCTCTATGGGACTTGGGATGAAAAACTGTTTTTT
15	once	TRBV19	TRBD2	TRBJ2-1	CASSTPGLAHNEQFF	TGTGCCAGTAGTACTCCGGGACTAGCGCACAATGAGCAGTTCTTC
18	.	TRBV18	TRBD2	TRBJ2-1	CASSPGLAGGPSYNEQFF	TGTGCCAGCTCACCAGGACTAGCGGGAGGGCCCTCCTACAATGAGCAGTTCTTC
15	.	TRBV11-2	.	TRBJ2-5	CASSERAGGQETQYF	TGTGCCAGCAGCGAGAGGGCAGGGGGGCAAGAGACCCAGTACTTC
13	.	TRBV27	.	TRBJ2-3	CASSLDRMGSQYF	TGTGCCAGCAGTTTAGACAGGATGGGATCGCAGTATTTT
12	.	TRBV2	.	TRBJ2-7	CASSSDSYEQYF	TGTGCCAGCAGTTCGGACAGCTACGAGCAGTACTTC
15	.	TRBV28	.	TRBJ1-4	CASSLEAGRHEKLFF	TGTGCCAGCAGTTTAGAGGCAGGAAGGCATGAAAAACTGTTTTTT
15	once	TRBV9	.	TRBJ2-2	CASSGAPRQFGELFF	TGTGCCAGCAGCGGAGCCCCTAGACAGTTCGGGGAGCTGTTTTTT
16	.	TRBV5-4	TRBD2	TRBJ2-2	CASSTTSGTYTGELFF	TGTGCCAGCAGCACAACTAGCGGAACTTACACCGGGGAGCTGTTTTTT
13	.	TRBV29-1	.	TRBJ2-2	CSVSGTNTGELFF	TGCAGCGTTAGCGGGACAAACACCGGGGAGCTGTTTTTT
15	.	TRBV7-9	.	TRBJ2-7	CASSPGHRDSYEQYF	TGTGCCAGCAGCCCCGGGCACAGAGACTCCTACGAGCAGTACTTC
13	.	TRBV10-1	.	TRBJ2-1	CASSGILAGEQFF	TGCGCCAGCAGTGGGATTTTGGCGGGCGAGCAGTTCTTC
12	.	TRBV29-1	.	TRBJ2-1	CSVQVGDNEQFF	TGCAGCGTTCAAGTCGGGGACAATGAGCAGTTCTTC
15	once	TRBV5-4	TRBD1	TRBJ2-2	CASSSDRGNTGELFF	TGTGCCAGCAGCTCCGACAGGGGGAACACCGGGGAGCTGTTTTTT
14	.	TRBV11-3	.	TRBJ2-1	CASSPDPGSNEQFF	TGTGCCAGCAGCCCAGATCCGGGTTCTAATGAGCAGTTCTTC
14	.	TRBV21-1	.	TRBJ1-4	CASSKQGPNEKLFF	TGTGCCAGCAGCAAACAGGGTCCTAATGAAAAACTGTTTTTT
16	.	TRBV2	.	TRBJ2-7	CASSVGRGAGTYEQYF	TGTGCCAGCAGTGTGGGGCGGGGCGCCGGAACCTACGAGCAGTACTTC
13	.	TRBV7-8	.	TRBJ2-7	CASSGRLIADREF	TGTGCCAGCAGCGGGAGGTTGATAGCGGATCGAGAATTC
14	.	TRBV6-6	TRBD2	TRBJ2-5	CASRRLAGQETQYF	TGTGCCAGCAGGCGACTAGCGGGGCAAGAGACCCAGTACTTC
15	.	TRBV5-1	.	TRBJ2-3	CASSLVGGSTDTQYF	TGCGCCAGCAGCTTGGTAGGCGGGAGCACAGATACGCAGTATTTT
14	.	TRBV5-1	.	TRBJ2-5	CASSLRNPWETQYF	TGCGCCAGCAGCTTGCGGAACCCCTGGGAGACCCAGTACTTC
14	.	TRBV27	.	TRBJ2-3	CASSPQASTDTQYF	TGTGCCAGCAGTCCCCAAGCCTCCACAGATACGCAGTATTTT
16	.	TRBV5-1	TRBD2	TRBJ2-3	CASSLRSSGTTDTQYF	TGCGCCAGCAGCTTGCGATCTAGCGGGACCACAGATACGCAGTATTTT
13	.	TRBV10-3	.	TRBJ2-7	CATSRDFGDEQYF	TGTGCCACCAGCAGGGACTTCGGTGACGAGCAGTACTTC
14	.	TRBV28	.	TRBJ1-2	CASSKQPGNYGYTF	TGTGCCAGCTCAAAGCAGCCGGGAAACTATGGCTACACCTTC
14	.	TRBV19	.	TRBJ1-5	CASSITGQGQPQHF	TGTGCCAGTAGTATAACAGGGCAAGGTCAGCCCCAGCATTTT
13	.	TRBV7-2	.	TRBJ2-7	CASSRPADYEQYF	TGTGCCAGCAGCCGTCCTGCCGACTACGAGCAGTACTTC
13	once	TRBV6-5	.	TRBJ2-4	CASRGLAKNIQYF	TGTGCCAGCAGGGGCTTAGCCAAAAACATTCAGTACTTC
13	once	TRBV30	.	TRBJ2-3	CAWSVIGTDTQYF	TGTGCCTGGAGTGTTATCGGCACAGATACGCAGTATTTT
15	.	TRBV6-6	TRBD1	TRBJ2-2	CASILRTGDTGELFF	TGTGCCAGCATACTACGGACAGGGGACACCGGGGAGCTGTTTTTT
13	.	TRBV7-2	.	TRBJ2-7	CASSLGRDGEQYF	TGTGCCAGCAGCTTAGGCAGGGACGGCGAGCAGTACTTC
15	.	TRBV6-5	TRBD1	TRBJ2-7	CASAPYRGSSYEQYF	TGTGCCAGCGCACCTTACAGGGGGAGCTCCTACGAGCAGTACTTC
13	.	TRBV7-2	.	TRBJ1-3	CASSPRVRNTIYF	TGTGCCAGCAGCCCCCGGGTCAGAAACACCATATATTTT